This T cell receptor (beta chain) came from a study of post-analysis software for immune sequencing data (dated by TCRdb to between 2015 and 2017). Concerning the study at large: Relapsing-remitting, secondary progressive and progressive-relapsing multiple sclerosis were recorded as disease courses, and subtype annotation was lacking for some patients. A subset of samples was prepared in parallel using single-end sample barcoding, then pooled and co-amplified after Illumina adapter ligation. The multiple sclerosis patient repertoires were compared with 11 previously published healthy control repertoires from donors aged about 6 to 25 years. Overall results and qualifications from the work: Direct clustering with F measure showed strong co-clustering of samples prepared in the same batch, prompting a batch-effect correction. Compared with controls, multiple sclerosis patients had significantly lower normalized Chao1 diversity, a finding suggesting substantial peripheral T-cell clonal expansion. The multiple sclerosis patient group was slightly younger than the control group. Four to six TRBV segments, including TRBV5-6, TRBV5-1 and TRBV20-1, were significantly more frequent in patients than controls.

The V and J ends are trimmed by 8 bases and 2 bases, leaving 10 bases between them. From the cysteine up to the phenylalanine, the CDR3 has a length of 13 residues. CDR3 DNA only is kept here, 39 bases in frame from base 1. Preparation of the library involved PCR. Sequencing instrument: Illumina HiSeq 2500. To reduce PCR and sequencing biases, unique molecular identifiers were built into the TCR beta cDNA libraries. Approximately 500,000 cDNA molecules were obtained per 1 to 10 million input T cells, so each molecule approximated one T cell. The patient libraries were prepared and sequenced with the same protocol used for the earlier healthy control dataset. Within a given batch, samples were prepared together, multiplexed and sequenced on the same HiSeq lane. Processing in the source paper ran as follows. Raw barcoded reads were processed with MIGEC, discarding single-read molecular identifier groups before consensus assembly and CDR3 extraction. Clonotype tables were post-analysed with VDJtools, normalizing diversity by down-sampling all datasets to the smallest sample size. To correct batch-related cross-sample contamination, repertoire overlap clustering matched CDR3 amino acid sequences but not nucleotide sequences. Starting from the raw public reads, TCRdb applied fastp trimming at Q25, assembled clones with MiXCR and retained in-frame beta chains. Entries that share a CDR3 protein sequence are merged under the most common genes and DNA. The V and J calls and clone size come from TCRdb's table, not from the authors' own analysis. The sample yields 800,000 to 950,000 distinct CDR3 sequences; roughly 50% were counted once. Over 4% of the sample goes to the ten largest clones.

A note on this clonotype: Its target antigen remains unknown. No much larger clone exists at a distance of one base, and base qualities are not known.

To demonstrate the VDJtools post-analysis software, TCR beta repertoires were profiled from the peripheral blood of 10 to 15 young patients with multiple sclerosis. The multiple sclerosis patients were children and adolescents ranging in age from about 6 to 17 years. This chain is built from TRBV12-3 or TRBV12-4 and TRBJ1-5, with the D gene too uncertain to name. This receptor was identified in a girl aged 5-17 years with multiple sclerosis. The sequencing input was blood. This receptor has the CDR3 CASRGEGNQPQHF. The sequence in DNA is TGTGCCAGCCGGGGAGAAGGCAATCAGCCCCAGCATTTT.